This entry lists 18 T cell receptor beta chains sequenced from one sample in a study of T cells in Graves' hyperthyroidism and ophthalmopathy. RNA transcripts gave rise to amplified TCR beta CDR3 regions. Using the HTBI primer set, a first-round RT-PCR was run on the TCR CDR3. TCRdb processed the multiplex PCR reads anew with MiXCR; each CDR3 protein has one entry. The table lists 500,000 to 650,000 distinct CDR3 sequences, approximately 15% of them singletons. Sequencing was carried out using blood. All receptors come from a woman aged 40 to 50 with Graves' hyperthyroidism.

The table lists this clonotype with many counts. The chain combines TRBV5-1 with TRBJ2-7, with unresolved D. Per the germline V gene, CDR1 is SGHRS and CDR2 is YFSETQ. Between the trimmed V and J ends, which lost 4 bases and 3 bases, there was a span of 17 bases. The CDR3 totals 15 residues. The chain's CDR3 is CASSLISDGNYEQYF. CDR3 in DNA: TGCGCCAGCAGCCTTATTTCGGACGGCAACTACGAGCAGTACTTC.

This clonotype was detected many times. The chain links TRBV2 to TRBJ2-3; tentative D call: TRBD1 (5 bases). CDR3 size: 14 residues. CDR1 SNHLY and CDR2 FYNNEI come from the germline V gene. V was pared by 3 bases and J by 0 bases, with 7 bases between. CDR3 protein: CASSDGHSTDTQYF. In nucleotides, the CDR3 is TGTGCCAGCAGTGACGGACATAGCACAGATACGCAGTATTTT.

This clonotype was counted a single time. The CDR3 DNA follows: TGTGCCAGCAGCAGCCGGGACTCTCAAGAGACCCAGTACTTC. Amino acids: CASSSRDSQETQYF. The chain links TRBV5-4 to TRBJ2-5; D may be TRBD2 (6 bases). Germline V gene lookup returns CDR1 SGHNT and CDR2 YYREEE (reference sequence). The CDR3 length is 14 residues. Trimming shortened V by 4 bases and J by 2 bases, and 12 bases separated the two germline ends.

J is TRBJ2-3 and V is TRBV5-1, with 8 bases fitting TRBD2. Unmatched junction bases numbered 8, after V lost 3 bases and J lost 5 bases. Per the germline V gene, CDR1 is SGHRS and CDR2 is YFSETQ. The CDR3 totals 15 residues. The CDR3 here is CASSWSGRAGDTQYF. CDR3 DNA: TGCGCCAGCAGCTGGTCCGGGAGGGCCGGAGATACGCAGTATTTT.

This chain joins TRBV24-1 and TRBJ2-2, with a weak D call TRBD1 (6 bases). This CDR3 comprises 15 residues. Germline V gene lookup returns CDR1 KGHDR and CDR2 SFDVKD. Trimming shortened V by 4 bases and J by 5 bases, and 13 bases separated the two germline ends. The CDR3: CATSEPWTETGELFF. The CDR3 bases are TGTGCCACCAGTGAACCGTGGACAGAAACCGGGGAGCTGTTTTTT.

This clonotype has a count of ten or more. The chain recombines TRBV28 with TRBJ2-7; D is perhaps TRBD2 (6 bases). The V end lost 4 bases, the J end lost 3 bases, and 13 bases lay between the germline ends. This CDR3 is built from 14 residues. Germline CDR1 and CDR2: MDHEN and SYDVKM. CDR3 loop: CASSSRTGVYEQYF. The CDR3 DNA is TGTGCCAGCAGTTCAAGGACGGGAGTCTACGAGCAGTACTTC.

This clonotype has only a few counts. The V and J genes are TRBV12-3 or TRBV12-4 and TRBJ2-1, with 9 bases that match TRBD2. The ends lost 10 bases at V and 12 bases at J; junction bases unmatched: 16. This CDR3 is 14 amino acids long. The CDR3 reads CAISEREDFRRQFF. CDR3 nucleotides: TGTGCCATCTCCGAGCGGGAGGACTTCCGTAGGCAGTTCTTC.

As concerns this clonotype: One base away lies a much larger clone, so this may be a sequencing read error. This chain uses TRBV11-3 with TRBJ2-2, with D possibly matching TRBD2 (5 bases). There are 14 residues in the CDR3. CDR1 SGHNT and CDR2 YENEEA come from the germline V gene. The CDR3 reads CAGSRGSNTGELFF. The CDR3 DNA reads TGTGCCGGCAGCCGCGGGTCTAACACCGGGGAGCTGTTTTTT.

This chain joins TRBV5-6 and TRBJ2-1, with 9 bases lining up with TRBD2. CDR3 length: 17 residues. Germline CDR1 and CDR2: SGHDT and YYEEEE. The J segment lost 1 base and the V segment lost 4 bases, leaving 9 bases of the junction unmatched. CDR3 in amino acids: CASSLLFSGSSYNEQFF. The CDR3 coding sequence is TGTGCCAGCAGCCTTCTCTTTAGCGGGAGTTCCTACAATGAGCAGTTCTTC. The entire variable domain, with the rest obtained from reference TRBV5-6 and TRBJ2-1, is as follows: DAGVTQSPTHLIKTRGQQVTLRCSPKSGHDTVSWYQQALGQGPQFIFQYYEEEERQRGNFPDRFSGHQFPNYSSELNVNALLLGDSALYLCASSLLFSGSSYNEQFFGPGTRLTVL.

Worth noting for this clonotype: This sequence may be a read error, since a much larger clone differs from it by one base. The chain employs TRBV20-1 and TRBJ1-5, with 8 bases lining up with TRBD1. Germline V CDR1 and CDR2: DFQATT, SNEGSKA (reference sequence). The CDR3 loop spans 16 amino acids. Losses at the gene ends were 0 bases for V and 9 bases for J; bases not matched to a gene: 13. Written as DNA, the CDR3 is TGCAGTGCTAGAGATATCTCCGGACAGGGTGGTCGGCCCCAGCATTTT. Amino acids: CSARDISGQGGRPQHF.

This clonotype showed up many times. V usage is TRBV6-1 and J usage is TRBJ2-5; D ambiguous. The CDR3 loop spans 16 amino acids. The V end lost 2 bases, the J end lost 2 bases, and 15 bases lay between the germline ends. Germline CDR1 reads MNHNS; CDR2 reads SASEGT. CDR3 bases: TGTGCCAGCAGTGAACTCCCATCCCTGCTACAAGAGACCCAGTACTTC. It specifies CASSELPSLLQETQYF.

The chain is built from TRBV2 and TRBJ2-2; D is unclear. This CDR3 region has 13 residues. V was shortened by 6 bases and J by 2 bases, with 7 bases between the two germline ends. CDR1 SNHLY and CDR2 FYNNEI come from the germline V gene. The CDR3 coding sequence is TGTGCCAGCAGACCCTCTAACACCGGGGAGCTGTTTTTT. This translates into CASRPSNTGELFF.

This clonotype was seen a few times. V usage is TRBV4-1 and J usage is TRBJ2-7; tentatively, D is TRBD1 (5 bases). Germline V gives CDR1 MGHRA, CDR2 YSYEKL. The CDR3 sequence is 14 residues long. Trimming took off 1 base at V and 0 bases at J, with 7 bases between the two ends. CDR3 protein: CASSQVDTSYEQYF. The CDR3, as DNA: TGCGCCAGCAGCCAAGTGGACACCTCCTACGAGCAGTACTTC.

This clonotype was seen many times. V is TRBV2 and J is TRBJ2-7, with D perhaps TRBD2 (5 bases). The V end was cut by 6 bases, the J end by 3 bases, with 9 bases between. The CDR3 covers 12 residues. CDR1 and CDR2 from the germline V gene are SNHLY and FYNNEI. The DNA of the CDR3 is TGTGCCAGCAGCTTGGACTTCTACGAGCAGTACTTC. The encoded protein is CASSLDFYEQYF.

The sample holds a few counts of this clonotype. A junction end diverges from the germline sequence, so it may reflect a read error. The chain joins TRBV28 to TRBJ2-7, with TRBD1 identical over 11 bases. The CDR3 consists of 14 residues. Germline V gene data show CDR1 as MDHEN and CDR2 as SYDVKM. The chain's CDR3 is CASRTGTGGYGQYF. The CDR3 DNA is TGTGCCAGCCGCACCGGGACAGGGGGATACGGGCAGTACTTC.

This clonotype was recorded many times. The V call is TRBV12-3 or TRBV12-4, the J call TRBJ2-2; the match to TRBD2 covers 7 bases. The CDR3 covers 16 residues. The J segment lost 6 bases and the V segment lost 5 bases, leaving 12 bases of the junction unmatched. CDR3 sequence: CASSPRLAPRAGELFF. The CDR3 bases are TGTGCCAGCAGTCCACGACTAGCTCCCAGGGCCGGGGAGCTGTTTTTT.

CDR3 sequence reads: CASSLETTTYEQYF. CDR3 DNA sequence: TGTGCCAGCAGCTTGGAGACAACAACCTACGAGCAGTACTTC. The rearrangement links TRBV11-2 to TRBJ2-7; D is unresolved. This CDR3 contains 14 residues. Deletions cut 3 bases from V and 2 bases from J, with 11 bases between. Germline V gene data show CDR1 as SGHAT and CDR2 as FQNNGV.

This clonotype appeared many times. The gene calls are TRBV30 and TRBJ1-5; D call uncertain. Germline CDR1 GTSNPN, CDR2 SVGIG (reference sequence). CDR3 length: 13 residues. Trimming stripped 1 base from V and 5 bases from J, with 9 bases between. CDR3 DNA sequence: TGTGCCTGGAGTGGGCAGGAATATCAGCCCCAGCATTTT. This sequence encodes CAWSGQEYQPQHF.